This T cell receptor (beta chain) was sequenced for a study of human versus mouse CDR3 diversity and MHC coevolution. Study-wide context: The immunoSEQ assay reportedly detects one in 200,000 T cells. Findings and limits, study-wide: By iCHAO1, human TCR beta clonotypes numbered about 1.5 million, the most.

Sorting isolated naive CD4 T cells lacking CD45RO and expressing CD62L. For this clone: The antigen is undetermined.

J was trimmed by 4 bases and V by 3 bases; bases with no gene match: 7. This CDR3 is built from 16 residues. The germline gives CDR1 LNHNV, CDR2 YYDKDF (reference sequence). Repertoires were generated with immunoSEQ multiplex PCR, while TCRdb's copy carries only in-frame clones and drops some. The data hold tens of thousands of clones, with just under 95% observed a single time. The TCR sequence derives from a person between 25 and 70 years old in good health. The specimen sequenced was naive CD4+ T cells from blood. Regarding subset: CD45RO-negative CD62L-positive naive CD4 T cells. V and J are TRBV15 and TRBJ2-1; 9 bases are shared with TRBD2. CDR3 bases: TGTGCCACCAGCAGGGTAGCGGGGGACCTTTACAATGAGCAGTTCTTC. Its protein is CATSRVAGDLYNEQFF.